The 26 T cell receptor beta chains listed next were all sequenced from one sample in a study of beta chain features in type 1 diabetes. Study-level points and caveats: People with Type 1 diabetes carried modestly yet significantly shorter TCRB CDR3s in all four CD4+ subsets.

These receptors lack a known antigen. Reverse transcription of all isolated RNA meant that expressed TCRB transcripts were sequenced. Only in-frame clones appear in the TCRdb table, and some are missing; sequencing was by immunoSEQ multiplex PCR. This table has more than 100,000 clones, approximately 9% appearing once. Sequencing input: central memory CD4+ T cells from blood. The source is a man in his thirties or forties with type 1 diabetes.

For this clone: One end of the junction varies from germline; a read error may be responsible. The chain couples TRBV7-7 to TRBJ2-3; D remains ambiguous. This CDR3 contains 14 residues. Germline V gene sequence: CDR1 SSHAT, CDR2 FNYEAQ (reference sequence). CDR3 amino acids: CASSLSTAADTQYF. The CDR3 nucleotides are TGTGCTAGCAGCTTATCAACAGCCGCAGATACGCAGTATTTT.

This clone was observed a few times. This chain connects TRBV29-1 to TRBJ2-1; 8 bases fit TRBD1. The junction had 11 bases not matched to a gene; V was cut back by 3 bases and J by 7 bases. The CDR3 has 15 amino acids. The germline CDR1 and CDR2 sequences are SQVTM and ANQGSEA. CDR3 protein: CSVDSLTGVVNEQFF. CDR3 coding DNA: TGCAGCGTTGATAGTTTGACAGGGGTCGTTAATGAGCAGTTCTTC.

The CDR3 reads CASSSIGGGPSYEQYF. The CDR3 DNA is TGTGCCAGCAGTTCCATAGGGGGGGGTCCCTCCTACGAGCAGTACTTC. This sequence joins TRBV6-5 and TRBJ2-7, with D perhaps TRBD2 (7 bases). The germline V gene encodes CDR1 MNHEY and CDR2 SVGAGI. Trimming took off 4 bases at V and 0 bases at J, with 16 bases between the two ends. The CDR3 consists of 16 residues.

In its sample, this clone was seen a few times. This rearrangement joins TRBV5-1 to TRBJ1-1, with 8 nucleotides matching TRBD1. The V and J ends lost 7 bases and 7 bases, in that order; junction bases with no gene match: 12. Germline loops: CDR1 SGHRS, CDR2 YFSETQ. The CDR3 is 14 residues long. In DNA form, the CDR3 reads TGCGCCAGCTGGGATGGACAGGGTCGCATTGAAGCTTTCTTT. Protein product: CASWDGQGRIEAFF.

The CDR3 DNA follows: TGTGCCAGCAGGGGACACGTTGGGGGGAACACTGAAGCTTTCTTT. It encodes CASRGHVGGNTEAFF. V is TRBV6-1 and J is TRBJ1-1, with D perhaps matching TRBD1 (6 bases). V lost 6 bases to trimming and J lost 1 base, with 15 bases between them. The germline CDR1 and CDR2 sequences are MNHNS and SASEGT. The CDR3 is made up of 15 amino acids.

This clone was detected a few times. The CDR3 sequence is CSVEIQGRGELFF. The CDR3 nucleotides are TGCAGCGTTGAGATCCAGGGCCGGGGGGAGCTGTTTTTT. The V gene is TRBV29-1, the J gene TRBJ2-2; maybe TRBD1 (5 bases). This CDR3 spans 13 amino acids. Deletions cut 3 bases from V and 8 bases from J, with 13 bases between. Germline CDR1 is SQVTM and CDR2 is ANQGSEA.

V gene TRBV7-3 combines with J gene TRBJ2-3; 7 positions agree with TRBD2. Germline V CDR1 and CDR2: SGHTA, FQGTGA. Trimming at V came to 4 bases and at J to 1 base, leaving 8 bases not matched to a gene. The CDR3 is 16 residues long. This chain's CDR3 is CASSSGTGGRTDTQYF. Here the CDR3 DNA reads TGTGCCAGCAGCTCAGGGACGGGGGGACGCACAGATACGCAGTATTTT.

This clone came up a few times. CDR3 amino acids: CASSLGDRGYNEQFF. The DNA for the CDR3 is TGTGCCAGCAGCTTAGGAGACAGGGGTTACAATGAGCAGTTCTTC. The chain joins TRBV5-6 to TRBJ2-1, with 8 bases identical to TRBD1. In germline, CDR1 is SGHDT, CDR2 YYEEEE. This CDR3 spans 15 amino acids. V lost 2 bases to trimming and J lost 4 bases; unmatched junction nucleotides: 5.

The V and J genes are TRBV5-6 and TRBJ2-1; D not certain. The CDR3 totals 11 residues. CDR1 and CDR2 from the germline V gene are SGHDT and YYEEEE. The V end lost 4 bases, the J end lost 9 bases, and 8 bases lay between the germline ends. The CDR3 reads CASSHRGEQFF. The DNA for the CDR3 is TGTGCCAGCAGCCATCGAGGTGAGCAGTTCTTC.

This clone has a handful of counts. The V call is TRBV7-9, the J call TRBJ2-1; 14 bases fit TRBD2. The V gene's germline CDR1 is SEHNR and CDR2 FQNEAQ (reference sequence). This CDR3 spans 16 amino acids. Losses at the gene ends were 5 bases for V and 7 bases for J; bases not matched to a gene: 7. CDR3 sequence (DNA): TGTGCCAGCAGCGGAGGGACTAGCGGGGGATTGAATGAGCAGTTCTTC. It yields the protein CASSGGTSGGLNEQFF.

V is TRBV29-1 and J is TRBJ2-7; tentative D call: TRBD1 (6 bases). The CDR3 is 14 residues long. CDR1 is SQVTM, CDR2 ANQGSEA, per germline. V lost 1 base, J lost 5 bases, and 15 bases lay in between. This CDR3 is CSVEGQTRGNEQYF. CDR3 in DNA: TGCAGCGTTGAAGGGCAAACAAGGGGGAACGAGCAGTACTTC.

The sample holds a few counts of this clone. This chain connects TRBV5-6 to TRBJ1-5; 9 bases agree with TRBD1. Germline V gene sequence: CDR1 SGHDT, CDR2 YYEEEE. The J segment lost 1 base and the V segment lost 1 base, leaving 6 bases of the junction unmatched. This CDR3 contains 17 residues. The CDR3 region is CASSLKTGGLSNQPQHF. The CDR3 DNA follows: TGTGCCAGCAGCTTGAAGACAGGGGGTTTGAGCAATCAGCCCCAGCATTTT. Combining the CDR3 with reference TRBV5-6 and TRBJ1-5 gives the whole variable domain DAGVTQSPTHLIKTRGQQVTLRCSPKSGHDTVSWYQQALGQGPQFIFQYYEEEERQRGNFPDRFSGHQFPNYSSELNVNALLLGDSALYLCASSLKTGGLSNQPQHFGDGTRLSIL.

A few counts support this clone. This chain joins TRBV5-1 and TRBJ2-3; D gene ambiguous. This CDR3 has 14 residues. Germline V gene lookup returns CDR1 SGHRS and CDR2 YFSETQ. V was trimmed by 0 bases and J by 2 bases, leaving 7 bases between them. In DNA form, the CDR3 reads TGCGCCAGCAGCTTGGCGGCGGACACAGATACGCAGTATTTT. The encoded protein is CASSLAADTDTQYF.

The V call is TRBV7-8, the J call TRBJ2-2; 8 nucleotides line up with TRBD1. J was trimmed by 4 bases and V by 5 bases; bases with no gene match: 6. CDR1 is SGHVS, CDR2 FQNEAQ, per germline. The CDR3 contains 15 residues. The CDR3 is CASSPRGQVTGELFF. The CDR3 DNA reads as TGTGCCAGCAGCCCCAGGGGGCAGGTCACCGGGGAGCTGTTTTTT.

The chain is built from TRBV21-1 and TRBJ1-5. TRBV21-1 is recorded as a pseudogene. This CDR3 contains 17 residues. The CDR3 coding sequence is TGTGCCAGCAGCAAAGTTGAGGGAGCTGGTTTCTATCAGCCCCAGCATTTT. Its translation is CASSKVEGAGFYQPQHF.

The chain uses TRBV5-6 and TRBJ2-6; TRBD2 is a possible D gene (5 bases). The germline V gene encodes CDR1 SGHDT and CDR2 YYEEEE. V dropped 3 bases and J dropped 1 base, with 11 bases sitting between them. This CDR3 has 16 residues. Here the CDR3 reads CASSSNPGSGANVLTF. CDR3 in DNA: TGTGCCAGCAGCTCCAACCCGGGGTCTGGGGCCAACGTCCTGACTTTC.

This clone has only a few counts. This rearrangement joins TRBV18 to TRBJ2-1; D call uncertain. The CDR3 length is 14 residues. Germline V CDR1 and CDR2: KGHSH, LQKENI. The V gene lost 0 bases and the J gene lost 9 bases, with 12 bases spanning the gap. Here the CDR3 DNA reads TGTGCCAGCTCACCACCGGCTAGACGGTCTGAGCAGTTCTTC. Protein: CASSPPARRSEQFF.

The genes are TRBV7-2 and TRBJ2-2; tentative D call: TRBD2 (5 bases). CDR1 is SGHTA and CDR2 is FQGNSA in the germline V gene. The CDR3 has 13 amino acids. Trimming removed 5 bases at V and 6 bases at J, with 10 bases between. CDR3 in DNA: TGTGCCAGCAGCCCCGGAGGCTCCGGGGAGCTGTTTTTT. Its translation is CASSPGGSGELFF.

At least ten counts were recorded for this clone. The V gene is TRBV10-3, the J gene TRBJ2-2, with D perhaps matching TRBD1 (6 bases). The CDR3 sequence is 16 residues long. CDR1 and CDR2 from the germline V gene are ENHRY and SYGVKD. V lost 0 bases and J 6 bases, leaving 14 bases between the germline ends. In nucleotides, the CDR3 is TGTGCCATCAGTGAGTCGACAGGCTCCGGGGCCGGGGAGCTGTTTTTT. Its translation: CAISESTGSGAGELFF.

This sequence joins TRBV10-3 and TRBJ1-5; TRBD1 agrees at 8 bases. Trimming took 10 bases from V and 3 from J; bases not matched to a gene: 8. Germline V gene sequence: CDR1 ENHRY, CDR2 SYGVKD. The CDR3 extends over 14 amino acids. In nucleotides, the CDR3 is TGTGCCACCTCGGACAGGGACGTCAATCAGCCCCAGCATTTT. Translated, it gives CATSDRDVNQPQHF.

The chain carries TRBV11-2 and TRBJ2-7; no definite D call. CDR1 and CDR2 from the germline V gene are SGHAT and FQNNGV. V lost 2 bases, J lost 2 bases, and 13 bases lay in between. The CDR3 is made up of 15 amino acids. CDR3 loop: CASSLRSPGPYEQYF. CDR3 bases: TGTGCCAGCAGCTTACGCTCCCCGGGTCCCTACGAGCAGTACTTC.

In the case of this clone: Other DNA sequences in this specimen translate into the identical CDR3. The chain uses TRBV6-6 and TRBJ1-2; perhaps TRBD1 as D (5 bases). This CDR3 comprises 13 residues. Germline CDR1 MNHNY, CDR2 SVGAGI (reference sequence). V was trimmed by 0 bases and J by 6 bases, leaving 8 bases between them. CDR3 sequence: CASSYSGGDGYTF. CDR3 DNA: TGTGCCAGCAGTTACTCTGGGGGGGATGGCTACACCTTC.

The chain couples TRBV2 to TRBJ1-6, with 7 bases matching TRBD1. V shed 11 bases and J 4 bases; nucleotides not matched to a gene: 11. CDR3 length equals 15 residues. Germline V CDR1 and CDR2: SNHLY, FYNNEI. This CDR3 is CARSRQGTYNSPLHF. The CDR3 DNA sequence: TGTGCCCGATCTAGACAGGGCACTTATAATTCACCCCTCCACTTT.

The V gene is TRBV2, the J gene TRBJ2-1; 9 positions agree with TRBD1. Germline V lookup: CDR1 SNHLY, CDR2 FYNNEI. CDR3 length: 12 amino acids. V lost 11 bases and J lost 6; bases outside the gene matches: 5. CDR3 DNA: TGTGCCCTCGGGACAGGGTTCAATGAGCAGTTCTTC. This codes for CALGTGFNEQFF.

With regard to this clone: This specimen includes other DNA sequences encoding the same CDR3. The chain has TRBV5-5 and TRBJ2-3; D gene uncertain. The germline CDR1 and CDR2 sequences are SGHKS and YYEKEE (reference sequence). CDR3 length: 14 residues. V was trimmed by 0 bases and J by 1 base, leaving 6 bases between them. The CDR3 DNA follows: TGTGCCAGCAGCTTGGGTGGGCGCACAGATACGCAGTATTTT. It codes for CASSLGGRTDTQYF. The full variable domain, with the rest looked up from reference TRBV5-5 and TRBJ2-3, is DAGVTQSPTHLIKTRGQQVTLRCSPISGHKSVSWYQQVLGQGPQFIFQYYEKEERGRGNFPDRFSARQFPNYSSELNVNALLLGDSALYLCASSLGGRTDTQYFGPGTRLTVL.

V is TRBV5-4 and J is TRBJ2-1; 9 nucleotides align to TRBD2. The V and J ends lost 6 bases and 8 bases, in that order; junction bases with no gene match: 24. In germline, CDR1 is SGHNT, CDR2 YYREEE (reference sequence). CDR3 length: 19 amino acids. In DNA, the CDR3 is TGTGCCAGCAAACCCGGACAGTCTGTGCGAGCGGGGGGCCCGGATGAGCAGTTCTTC. This encodes CASKPGQSVRAGGPDEQFF.